The 21 T cell receptor beta chains below come from one sample, sequenced in a study of response to subunit inactivated influenza vaccine. TCRdb re-called the RT-PCR reads through MiXCR, storing one row per CDR3 protein. The data contain 630,000 or so distinct CDR3 sequences, 15% to 18% of them singletons. This specimen was PBMCs from blood, taken about 11 days after vaccination. These receptors came from a man over 45 who received an inactivated influenza vaccine.

This clonotype was seen more than once but under ten times. V is TRBV12-3 or TRBV12-4 and J is TRBJ1-5, with 7 positions matching TRBD1. V gave up 7 bases and J gave up 7 bases; unmatched junction bases: 13. CDR3 size: 15 residues. The CDR3: CASTLLGQGGQPQHF. The CDR3 nucleotides are TGTGCCAGCACCCTTCTCGGGCAGGGGGGGCAGCCCCAGCATTTT.

The V gene is TRBV28, the J gene TRBJ2-2; D is possibly TRBD2 (5 bases). The CDR3 length is 16 residues. Trimming removed 7 bases from V and 0 bases from J, with 15 bases in between. Germline CDR1 reads MDHEN; CDR2 reads SYDVKM. In DNA, the CDR3 is TGTGCCAGCAATCGGGAATGGGGATCGAACACCGGGGAGCTGTTTTTT. Protein sequence: CASNREWGSNTGELFF.

V is TRBV9 and J is TRBJ2-6, with TRBD1 matching over 8 bases. Germline assignment: CDR1 SGDLS and CDR2 YYNGEE. CDR3 length equals 16 residues. Trimming took 4 bases from V and 0 from J; bases not matched to a gene: 3. The CDR3, as DNA: TGTGCCAGCAGCCCACAGGGGGTCTCTGGGGCCAACGTCCTGACTTTC. Translating gives CASSPQGVSGANVLTF.

The rearrangement links TRBV6-1 to TRBJ1-3, with TRBD1 matching 8 bases. CDR1 is MNHNS, CDR2 SASEGT, per germline. The trim removed 6 bases at V and 4 bases at J, leaving 5 bases unmatched. The CDR3 length is 14 residues. The CDR3 sequence: CASSVGTGGNTIYF. CDR3 nucleotides: TGTGCCAGCAGCGTCGGGACAGGAGGAAACACCATATATTTT.

This clonotype was observed a handful of times. V usage is TRBV27 and J usage is TRBJ2-1; TRBD1 matches at 7 bases. This CDR3 spans 15 amino acids. V lost 6 bases and J lost 7; bases outside the gene matches: 12. CDR1 and CDR2 from the germline V gene are MNHEY and SMNVEV (reference sequence). CDR3 in DNA: TGTGCCAGCAGACTTGGGACAGCCGGATGGAATGAGCAGTTCTTC. It translates to CASRLGTAGWNEQFF.

In this sample, this clonotype turned up a few times. The chain carries TRBV4-1 and TRBJ2-3; D unclear. The V end was cut by 4 bases, the J end by 2 bases, with 10 bases between. Germline CDR1 MGHRA, CDR2 YSYEKL. This CDR3 contains 14 residues. The CDR3 bases are TGCGCCAGCAGCCCCCTGCTAACCACAGATACGCAGTATTTT. This codes for CASSPLLTTDTQYF.

This sequence joins TRBV14 and TRBJ2-5; no clear D gene. This CDR3 is 16 amino acids long. V dropped 0 bases and J dropped 4 bases, with 15 bases sitting between them. Germline CDR1 and CDR2: SGHDN and FVKESK. Here the CDR3 DNA reads TGTGCCAGCAGCCAAGAAGGTCGGCGGCCCGGAGAGACCCAGTACTTC. Its protein product is CASSQEGRRPGETQYF.

This clonotype has a count of ten or more. This rearrangement joins TRBV12-3 or TRBV12-4 to TRBJ2-3; D is perhaps TRBD2 (7 bases). The CDR3 loop spans 14 amino acids. The V gene lost 7 bases and the J gene lost 6 bases, with 17 bases spanning the gap. The CDR3 DNA reads as TGTGCCAGCAATGTAGGGGGGGGGCCCGATACGCAGTATTTT. Translation: CASNVGGGPDTQYF.

This clonotype was found a few times. This rearrangement joins TRBV7-6 to TRBJ2-7, with D possibly TRBD1 on 6 matching bases. V lost 5 bases, J lost 2 bases, and 10 bases lay in between. The CDR3 is 13 amino acids. CDR1 and CDR2 (germline): SGHVS, FNYEAQ. This chain's CDR3 is CASSAGAPYEQYF. CDR3 DNA sequence: TGTGCCAGCAGCGCAGGGGCCCCCTACGAGCAGTACTTC.

This clonotype turned up a few times. The chain combines TRBV27 with TRBJ2-1; possible D gene TRBD2, 6 bases. Germline CDR1 is MNHEY and CDR2 is SMNVEV (reference sequence). The CDR3 covers 15 residues. The germline V and J ends were trimmed by 3 bases and 4 bases, with 13 bases remaining between them. The CDR3 DNA is TGTGCCAGCAGTTTCGGGGTAGCGGCTTACAATGAGCAGTTCTTC. Translated: CASSFGVAAYNEQFF.

The table lists this clonotype with a few counts. This rearrangement joins TRBV29-1 to TRBJ2-3; no firm D call. The germline V and J ends were trimmed by 6 bases and 4 bases, with 14 bases remaining between them. Germline V lookup: CDR1 SQVTM, CDR2 ANQGSEA. The CDR3 spans 13 residues. CDR3 in amino acids: CSVDQVWADTQYF. The CDR3 nucleotides are TGCAGCGTGGATCAAGTTTGGGCAGATACGCAGTATTTT.

The V and J genes are TRBV29-1 and TRBJ2-7; no firm D call. This CDR3 is 14 amino acids long. CDR1 SQVTM and CDR2 ANQGSEA come from the germline V gene. The germline V and J ends were trimmed by 2 bases and 0 bases, with 11 bases remaining between them. CDR3 bases: TGCAGCGTTGAATCCCCAGAGAGCTCCTACGAGCAGTACTTC. It yields the protein CSVESPESSYEQYF.

The chain links TRBV20-1 to TRBJ1-5; D perhaps matches TRBD1 (6 bases). Germline V lookup: CDR1 DFQATT, CDR2 SNEGSKA (reference sequence). CDR3 size: 19 residues. The germline V and J ends were trimmed by 0 bases and 0 bases, with 21 bases remaining between them. The CDR3 DNA reads as TGCAGTGCTAGAGATTCCCATCGGACAGAGCCTTATAGCAATCAGCCCCAGCATTTT. It encodes CSARDSHRTEPYSNQPQHF.

This clonotype was detected a few times. The chain recombines TRBV20-1 with TRBJ1-6; D is undetermined. V was clipped by 2 bases and J by 9 bases, with 17 bases between them. The CDR3 is 15 residues long. The germline V gene encodes CDR1 DFQATT and CDR2 SNEGSKA (reference sequence). CDR3 coding DNA: TGCAGTGCTAGACCCAAGGACGGCCAGGTTTCACCCCTCCACTTT. This gives the protein CSARPKDGQVSPLHF.

This clonotype was observed a few times. CDR3 loop: CASSFPGTYTGELFF. The DNA of the CDR3 is TGTGCCAGCAGCTTCCCCGGGACATACACCGGGGAGCTGTTTTTT. V gene TRBV7-9 combines with J gene TRBJ2-2, with a possible D match to TRBD1 (6 bases). This CDR3 spans 15 amino acids. Germline V gene lookup returns CDR1 SEHNR and CDR2 FQNEAQ (reference sequence). Deletions cut 3 bases from V and 3 bases from J, with 11 bases between.

The gene calls are TRBV12-3 or TRBV12-4 and TRBJ1-2; 7 positions match TRBD1. The CDR3 is 15 amino acids. The J segment lost 4 bases and the V segment lost 6 bases, leaving 11 bases of the junction unmatched. The CDR3: CASSPGQDGLYGYTF. In DNA form, the CDR3 reads TGTGCCAGCAGCCCCGGACAGGACGGGCTCTATGGCTACACCTTC.

This clonotype was picked up many times. The chain uses TRBV11-2 and TRBJ2-7; 10 nucleotides match TRBD1. V lost 6 bases, J lost 6 bases, and 8 bases stayed unmatched. This CDR3 region has 14 residues. Germline V lookup: CDR1 SGHAT, CDR2 FQNNGV. Written as DNA, the CDR3 is TGTGCCAGCAGGAGGACAGGGGGTGACTCCGAGCAGTACTTC. Translating gives CASRRTGGDSEQYF.

The genes are TRBV9 and TRBJ2-2, with 12 bases identical to TRBD2. CDR3 length equals 18 residues. The J segment lost 8 bases and the V segment lost 3 bases, leaving 14 bases of the junction unmatched. The V gene's germline CDR1 is SGDLS and CDR2 YYNGEE. The CDR3 DNA follows: TGTGCCAGCAGCGATCCTCACAGGACTAGCGGGACGGGAGGGGAGCTGTTTTTT. Its protein product is CASSDPHRTSGTGGELFF.

The chain uses TRBV10-3 and TRBJ1-4; 9 bases fit TRBD1. The V gene end was trimmed by 6 bases and the J gene end by 8 bases; junction bases not matched to a gene: 4. The CDR3 contains 13 residues. Germline CDR1 reads ENHRY; CDR2 reads SYGVKD. CDR3: CAIRATGGEKLFF. The CDR3 DNA reads as TGTGCCATCAGGGCGACAGGGGGAGAAAAACTGTTTTTT.

This clonotype has ten or more counts. V and J are TRBV4-3 and TRBJ2-4, with D possibly being TRBD1 (5 bases). CDR1 LGHNA and CDR2 YSLEER come from the germline V gene. With 1 base removed from V and 15 bases from J, the gap between germline ends came to 13 bases. The CDR3 consists of 12 residues. CDR3 in DNA: TGCGCCAGCAGCCAAGCACAACACCAGGGGTACTTC. It yields the protein CASSQAQHQGYF.

The chain has TRBV11-1 and TRBJ2-1, with 14 bases lining up with TRBD2. Germline trimming cut 1 base from V and 9 bases from J; bases unmatched to any gene: 5. The CDR3 contains 16 residues. The germline V gene encodes CDR1 SGHAT and CDR2 FQDESV (reference sequence). The DNA of the CDR3 is TGTGCCAGCAGCTTAGGGGTGGGACTAGCGGGAGCTGAGCAGTTCTTC. Amino acids: CASSLGVGLAGAEQFF.